This T cell receptor beta chain was documented in a study of blood T cell repertoires in COVID-19 (dated by TCRdb to 2018 to 2021). Regarding the complete study: Samples covering the acute and convalescent phases of COVID-19 were provided by collaborators in the United States, Italy and Spain. The material from the prospective study consisted of cDNA or gDNA derived from T cells, B-cell-depleted T cells, or PBMCs. Deeply sampled blood TCRbeta repertoires from subjects exposed to, actively infected with, or recovered from COVID-19 were included in the dataset. A freely available public database, intended as a resource for researchers studying the immune response to SARS-CoV-2, is where the repertoires were released. The samples were drawn from two sources: the first 160 participants of the ongoing ImmuneRACE study, and 1,254 subjects contributed by 6 global collaborators. The sample metadata nearly always contained a de-identified subject ID, COVID-19 status, age in years and sex. Where available, HLA class I and class II types were obtained from metadata supplied by the sample provider rather than from assay-based typing.

Sequences SGHTA (CDR1) and FQGNSA (CDR2) are obtained from the germline V gene. The germline ends are 11 bases apart after V is trimmed by 5 bases and J by 1 base. Including cysteine and phenylalanine, the CDR3 has 14 amino acids. Just CDR3 DNA is preserved here, 42 bases in frame from base 1. Turning to this clone: Its antigen target is currently unknown. It has no much larger one-base neighbor in the sample; base qualities were not kept.

TCRbeta CDR3 regions were amplified from genomic DNA using the immunoSEQ Assay, a bias-controlled multiplex PCR. As for the original processing: Within the assay, amplification of reference gene primers was used to estimate how many nucleated cells each sample contained. To quantify the absolute abundance of each unique TCRbeta CDR3 rearrangement, sequence reads were collapsed and filtered. For each sample, productive Simpson clonality was calculated as the square root of Simpson's diversity index across productive rearrangements. TCRdb limited this immuneACCESS table to in-frame rearrangements with V and J called. A share of clones is missing; checked studies link under half to unresolved V genes, and the rest is unexplained. V and J calls and clone size follow that table, whereas D and trimming were derived from the DNA. Present in this sample are roughly 200,000 clones, approximately 84% of which were seen just once. The biggest ten clones account for approximately 8% of the sample.

At one collaborating source in Seattle, patients were enrolled during active infection and were followed longitudinally through the course of disease. Whole blood was collected in K2EDTA tubes by collaborating institutions according to the institutions' own protocols. Collaborator samples were shipped for TCRbeta analysis as frozen whole blood, isolated PBMCs, or DNA extracted from either sample type. What the work shows at the level of the full study, not this receptor alone: The quantity of clinical and demographic metadata differed by source and by participant and was supplied without curation.

The specimen sequenced was peripheral blood. The TCR comes from an elderly woman with COVID-19, enrolled during active disease. The sequence links TRBV7-2 to TRBJ1-1; no D gene is confidently identified. The bases read TGTGCCAGCAGCGTGGACTGGAAGAACACTGAAGCTTTCTTT. The translation is CASSVDWKNTEAFF.